A selection of T cell receptor beta chains follows, all from one sample in a study of T-cell memory formation after mild COVID-19. One entry per CDR3 protein results from TCRdb running MiXCR on the 5' RACE reads. Among 300,000 to 350,000 distinct CDR3 sequences, approximately 20% were seen once, and the ten largest hold under 25%. Sequenced material: PBMCs or a T cell subset sorted from them (not recorded which). The origin of the receptors is a man between 18 and 29 years old who had mild COVID-19 (a few samples of this study predate the infection). Cell type and time point are not known. CDR3s include the opening cysteine and the closing phenylalanine or tryptophan. The order of the fields is J gene, V gene, clone size, D gene, CDR3 length, CDR3 protein, CDR3 DNA. D genes are given only for firm matches. Clone size is stated in some rows and not others, as once, few, many or a class when expanded.

TRBJ1-1,TRBV11-3,NA,TRBD1,15,CASSLGGTGATEAFF,TGTGCCAGCAGCTTAGGTGGGACAGGGGCGACTGAAGCTTTCTTT
TRBJ2-5,TRBV6-5,few,TRBD2,15,CASSYSGLTQETQYF,TGTGCCAGCAGTTACTCGGGACTAACTCAAGAGACCCAGTACTTC
TRBJ1-1,TRBV7-2,many,NA,16,CASSYDGRGSGTEAFF,TGTGCCAGCAGCTATGACGGACGGGGGAGCGGCACTGAAGCTTTCTTT
TRBJ2-3,TRBV4-3,few,TRBD2,16,CASSQDLAGGADTQYF,TGCGCCAGCAGCCAAGATTTAGCGGGGGGGGCAGATACGCAGTATTTT
TRBJ2-1,TRBV5-6,NA,TRBD1,15,CASSWGGTGVNEQFF,TGTGCCAGCAGTTGGGGTGGGACAGGGGTGAATGAGCAGTTCTTC
TRBJ1-1,TRBV19,NA,NA,15,CASSIMETPNTEAFF,TGTGCCAGTAGTATAATGGAGACGCCGAACACTGAAGCTTTCTTT
TRBJ2-5,TRBV6-6,few,NA,16,CASTPRRGRDQETQYF,TGTGCCAGCACCCCACGGCGGGGACGCGACCAAGAGACCCAGTACTTC
TRBJ2-5,TRBV7-2,few,TRBD1,15,CASSVRGRGVKTQYF,TGTGCCAGCAGCGTCAGGGGGAGAGGGGTTAAGACCCAGTACTTC
TRBJ2-2,TRBV28,NA,NA,12,CASSFFGGELFF,TGTGCCAGCAGTTTTTTTGGCGGGGAGCTGTTTTTT
TRBJ1-2,TRBV5-1,NA,NA,14,CASSLGQNNYGYTF,TGCGCCAGCAGCTTGGGACAGAATAACTATGGCTACACCTTC
TRBJ2-1,TRBV6-1,NA,TRBD2,15,CASRGLAGSYNEQFF,TGTGCCAGCAGAGGACTAGCGGGGTCTTACAATGAGCAGTTCTTC
TRBJ2-3,TRBV28,few,TRBD2,16,CASSLGRGGVTDTQYF,TGTGCCAGCAGTTTAGGGCGGGGGGGAGTTACAGATACGCAGTATTTT
TRBJ1-3,TRBV10-3,NA,NA,14,CAISREASGNTTYF,TGTGCCATCAGTCGAGAGGCCTCTGGAAACACCACATATTTT
TRBJ1-1,TRBV4-2,NA,NA,15,CASSQADQGYTEAFF,TGTGCCAGCAGCCAAGCGGACCAGGGCTACACTGAAGCTTTCTTT
TRBJ1-1,TRBV4-1,few,NA,13,CASSQGVRDEAFF,TGCGCCAGCAGCCAGGGGGTTAGGGATGAAGCTTTCTTT
TRBJ1-1,TRBV7-9,NA,NA,13,CASSQMEGAEAFF,TGTGCCAGCAGCCAGATGGAGGGAGCTGAAGCTTTCTTT
TRBJ1-3,TRBV7-2,few,NA,15,CASSSAPDSGNTIYF,TGTGCCAGCAGCTCCGCCCCCGACTCTGGAAACACCATATATTTT
TRBJ2-7,TRBV5-1,NA,NA,12,CASSFAGTAQYF,TGCGCCAGCAGCTTCGCAGGTACCGCGCAGTACTTC
TRBJ1-3,TRBV7-9,once,NA,15,CASSLRGVSGNTIYF,TGTGCCAGCAGCTTAAGAGGGGTCTCTGGAAACACCATATATTTT
TRBJ2-5,TRBV9,few,TRBD2,16,CASSAPLWGGGETQYF,TGTGCCAGCAGCGCCCCACTATGGGGGGGAGGAGAGACCCAGTACTTC
TRBJ2-1,TRBV7-3,NA,TRBD1,15,CASSSVDRAGNEQFF,TGTGCCAGCAGCTCAGTGGACAGGGCCGGCAATGAGCAGTTCTTC
TRBJ2-3,TRBV11-2,NA,NA,16,CASSLGGAGVTDTQYF,TGTGCCAGCAGCTTGGGGGGGGCCGGTGTAACAGATACGCAGTATTTT
TRBJ1-1,TRBV3-1,once,TRBD1,14,CASSLTGVVGEAFF,TGTGCCAGCAGCCTAACAGGGGTAGTAGGTGAAGCTTTCTTT
TRBJ2-7,TRBV3-1,few,NA,12,CASSTEVYEQYF,TGTGCCAGCAGTACAGAAGTCTACGAGCAGTACTTC
TRBJ1-2,TRBV10-3,few,NA,14,CAISESPVTYGYTF,TGTGCCATCAGTGAGTCTCCAGTGACCTATGGCTACACCTTC
TRBJ1-1,TRBV7-9,NA,NA,12,CASSVRNTEAFF,TGTGCCAGCAGCGTCAGGAACACTGAAGCTTTCTTT
TRBJ1-6,TRBV5-1,few,NA,16,CASSSDRGSYNSPLHF,TGCGCCAGCAGCTCGGACAGAGGTTCCTATAATTCACCCCTCCACTTT
TRBJ1-1,TRBV4-3,few,TRBD1,16,CASSHERRGANTEAFF,TGCGCCAGCAGCCACGAACGCAGGGGGGCGAACACTGAAGCTTTCTTT
TRBJ2-3,TRBV4-2,many,TRBD2,16,CASSQGTSGGADTQYF,TGTGCCAGCAGCCAAGGGACTAGCGGGGGGGCAGATACGCAGTATTTT
TRBJ2-3,TRBV20-1,many,TRBD1,16,CSVPTGAARGTDTQYF,TGCAGTGTTCCGACAGGGGCCGCAAGGGGCACAGATACGCAGTATTTT
TRBJ2-2,TRBV6-2/TRBV6-3,NA,NA,16,CASSPRTEAWTGELFF,TGTGCCAGCAGTCCCAGGACCGAAGCATGGACCGGGGAGCTGTTTTTT
TRBJ2-1,TRBV7-9,NA,TRBD2,17,CASSSIDGEGRGNEQFF,TGTGCCAGCAGCTCAATCGACGGGGAGGGTCGGGGCAATGAGCAGTTCTTC
TRBJ1-1,TRBV5-1,NA,NA,14,CASSQRSSNTEAFF,TGCGCCAGCAGCCAGAGGTCCTCGAACACTGAAGCTTTCTTT
TRBJ2-3,TRBV3-2,NA,NA,15,CASSPGGGRSDTQYF,TGTGCCAGCAGCCCCGGAGGGGGGAGGTCAGATACGCAGTATTTT
TRBJ1-1,TRBV6-5,few,NA,15,CASSYSGGLGTEAFF,TGTGCCAGCAGTTACTCCGGGGGGCTGGGGACTGAAGCTTTCTTT
TRBJ2-6,TRBV7-2,NA,NA,15,CASSSPKSGANVLTF,TGTGCCAGCAGCTCCCCCAAGTCTGGGGCCAACGTCCTGACTTTC
TRBJ1-1,TRBV29-1,NA,NA,13,CSVEVPRNTEAFF,TGCAGCGTTGAAGTCCCCAGGAACACTGAAGCTTTCTTT
TRBJ1-1,TRBV29-1,NA,NA,14,CSVEVGVGSSEAFF,TGCAGCGTTGAAGTCGGGGTTGGATCTTCTGAAGCTTTCTTT
TRBJ1-2,TRBV18,few,NA,13,CASSPRAGEGYTF,TGTGCCAGCTCACCGCGAGCGGGGGAAGGCTACACCTTC
TRBJ1-5,TRBV12-3/TRBV12-4,NA,TRBD1,15,CASSGTGDLNQPQHF,TGTGCCAGCAGTGGCACAGGGGATCTGAATCAGCCCCAGCATTTT
TRBJ1-1,TRBV7-9,few,NA,13,CASSSPNDREAFF,TGTGCCAGCAGCTCCCCCAACGACCGGGAAGCTTTCTTT
TRBJ2-5,TRBV4-2,NA,TRBD1,14,CASSQPTGEETQYF,TGTGCCAGCAGCCAACCCACAGGGGAAGAGACCCAGTACTTC
TRBJ1-6,TRBV5-1,few,NA,16,CASSESIEVSSSPLHF,TGCGCCAGCAGCGAGAGTATCGAGGTCTCTAGTTCACCCCTCCACTTT
TRBJ2-3,TRBV4-1,NA,TRBD1,16,CASSQEPGQGLDTQYF,TGCGCCAGCAGCCAAGAGCCGGGACAGGGTCTGGATACGCAGTATTTT
TRBJ2-6,TRBV5-1,few,TRBD1,17,CASSLAGTVSGANVLTF,TGCGCCAGCAGCTTGGCCGGGACAGTCTCTGGGGCCAACGTCCTGACTTTC
TRBJ2-7,TRBV5-1,NA,NA,14,CASSLGQGLREQYF,TGCGCCAGCAGCTTGGGGCAGGGCCTCAGAGAGCAGTACTTC
TRBJ2-3,TRBV20-1,NA,NA,13,CSARLRVRDTQYF,TGCAGTGCTAGACTCCGGGTTAGGGATACGCAGTATTTT
TRBJ1-1,TRBV12-3/TRBV12-4,NA,TRBD1,16,CASSPQATFGQGVTFF,TGTGCCAGCAGTCCACAAGCCACCTTCGGACAGGGAGTGACTTTCTTT
TRBJ2-3,TRBV4-1,few,NA,15,CASSQDQGAEDTQYF,TGCGCCAGCAGCCAAGATCAAGGGGCAGAAGATACGCAGTATTTT
TRBJ1-1,TRBV7-2,NA,NA,15,CASSQRGGRRAEAFF,TGTGCCAGCAGCCAAAGAGGGGGGCGAAGGGCTGAAGCTTTCTTT
TRBJ2-5,TRBV7-2,few,NA,14,CASSLVSQDGTQYF,TGTGCCAGCAGCTTAGTTTCACAGGATGGGACCCAGTACTTC
TRBJ2-1,TRBV11-2,NA,NA,14,CASSPNPSYNEQFF,TGTGCCAGCAGCCCTAACCCCTCCTACAATGAGCAGTTCTTC